Below are 18 T cell receptor beta chains sequenced from a single sample in a study of shared clonotypes between healthy human individuals. Naive CD8 isolation took CD45RO-negative cells positively selected for CCR7 and excluded terminally differentiated effector memory CD45RA+ cells. Assay: immunoSEQ multiplex PCR; the TCRdb copy retains only in-frame clones and omits some. The sample lists some 600,000 clones; around 96% were seen once. Input material: naive CD8+ T cells sorted from blood. The receptors originated from a woman aged 30 to 39 in good health.

The genes are TRBV7-6 and TRBJ1-1; D is possibly TRBD1 (6 bases). Between the trimmed V and J ends, which lost 3 bases and 2 bases, there was a span of 13 bases. Germline loops: CDR1 SGHVS, CDR2 FNYEAQ. The CDR3 runs 15 residues. The CDR3 nucleotides read TGTGCCAGCAGCTTGGACAGCTCCCTCAACACTGAAGCTTTCTTT. Its protein is CASSLDSSLNTEAFF.

This clone has only one observation. This chain uses TRBV27 with TRBJ2-7, with 8 bases matching TRBD2. V was pared by 3 bases and J by 4 bases, with 8 bases of the junction left unmatched. CDR1 and CDR2 from the germline V gene are MNHEY and SMNVEV (reference sequence). CDR3 length equals 15 residues. This chain's CDR3 is CASSFLGGGWYEQYF. Here the CDR3 DNA reads TGTGCCAGCAGTTTTCTGGGCGGGGGGTGGTACGAGCAGTACTTC.

A remark on this clone: This CDR3 is also generated by other DNA sequences in the sample. The chain combines TRBV27 with TRBJ2-1, with TRBD1 matching 9 bases. V trimming: 4 bases; J trimming: 2 bases; junction bases outside the gene matches: 3. The CDR3 sequence is 15 residues long. CDR1 is MNHEY, CDR2 SMNVEV, per germline (reference sequence). The CDR3 region has the DNA TGTGCCAGCAGTTCGGGGACAGGGCCCTACAATGAGCAGTTCTTC. Translated: CASSSGTGPYNEQFF.

The chain recombines TRBV27 with TRBJ2-5, with 7 bases fitting TRBD2. The V segment lost 3 bases and the J segment 6 bases; nucleotides outside the gene matches: 7. This CDR3 has 14 residues. Per germline, CDR1 MNHEY and CDR2 SMNVEV (reference sequence). CDR3 nucleotide sequence: TGTGCCAGCAGTTTTTTCGGACTAGAGAAGACCCAGTACTTC. It specifies CASSFFGLEKTQYF.

The rearrangement joins TRBV7-9 to TRBJ2-7; 9 bases agree with TRBD1. With V trimmed by 1 base and J by 5 bases, 6 bases remained unmatched. From germline, CDR1 is SEHNR and CDR2 FQNEAQ (reference sequence). The CDR3 extends over 15 amino acids. The CDR3 DNA reads TGTGCCAGCAGCTTAGGGGGGACAGGGTTCGACGAGCAGTACTTC. Protein product: CASSLGGTGFDEQYF. Complete variable domain (other parts from reference TRBV7-9 and TRBJ2-7): DTGVSQNPRHKITKRGQNVTFRCDPISEHNRLYWYRQTLGQGPEFLTYFQNEAQLEKSRLLSDRFSAERPKGSFSTLEIQRTEQGDSAMYLCASSLGGTGFDEQYFGPGTRLTVT.

The V call is TRBV2, the J call TRBJ1-4; possible D gene TRBD1, 6 bases. V lost 6 bases, J lost 3 bases, and 14 bases lay in between. CDR3 length: 15 residues. The germline CDR1 and CDR2 sequences are SNHLY and FYNNEI. CDR3 region: CASRYRVSPNEKLFF. CDR3 nucleotides: TGTGCCAGCAGGTACAGGGTTAGTCCTAATGAAAAACTGTTTTTT.

The rearrangement links TRBV19 to TRBJ1-1, with 8 positions matching TRBD1. CDR1 and CDR2 from the germline V gene are LNHDA and SQIVND (reference sequence). The CDR3 length is 16 residues. V lost 7 bases and J lost 7; bases outside the gene matches: 17. The CDR3 sequence: CASTAWGDRGGGEAFF. Here the CDR3 DNA reads TGTGCCAGTACCGCCTGGGGCGACAGGGGCGGAGGTGAAGCTTTCTTT. Using reference TRBV19 and TRBJ1-1 for the parts outside the CDR3, the full variable domain is DGGITQSPKYLFRKEGQNVTLSCEQNLNHDAMYWYRQDPGQGLRLIYYSQIVNDFQKGDIAEGYSVSREKKESFPLTVTSAQKNPTAFYLCASTAWGDRGGGEAFFGQGTRLTVV.

The CDR3 loop is CSARSVAEQYF. Here the CDR3 DNA reads TGCAGTGCTAGAAGTGTAGCCGAGCAGTACTTC. The V gene is TRBV20-1, the J gene TRBJ2-5; no definite D call. The DNA matches TRBJ2-7 better at its end, which makes the J call doubtful. Per germline, CDR1 DFQATT and CDR2 SNEGSKA (reference sequence). The CDR3 has 11 amino acids.

Here the CDR3 DNA reads TGCGCCAGCAGCTTGGAGTGGCCTGCTGGGGCCAACGTCCTGACTTTC. As protein: CASSLEWPAGANVLTF. This rearrangement joins TRBV5-1 to TRBJ2-6, with D hard to call. CDR1 is SGHRS and CDR2 is YFSETQ in the germline V gene. Trimming removed 0 bases from V and 2 bases from J, with 9 bases in between. CDR3 length equals 16 residues.

Concerning this clone: Other DNA sequences in this sample translate to the same CDR3. This chain links TRBV19 with TRBJ2-7, with TRBD1 as a possible D gene (6 bases). The CDR3 has 14 amino acids. CDR1 and CDR2 from the germline V gene are LNHDA and SQIVND (reference sequence). Trimming left V 4 bases short and J 2 bases short, with 12 bases between. CDR3 DNA sequence: TGTGCCAGTAGTACGGAGGACAGAGCCTACGAGCAGTACTTC. Amino acids: CASSTEDRAYEQYF.

The genes are TRBV6-6 and TRBJ2-7; D might be TRBD1 (5 bases). Per the germline V gene, CDR1 is MNHNY and CDR2 is SVGAGI (reference sequence). V shed 6 bases and J shed 4 bases, with 7 bases lying between them. CDR3 length: 11 amino acids. CDR3 in DNA: TGTGCCAGCAGCGCAGGGTACGAGCAGTACTTC. Residues: CASSAGYEQYF.

The chain's CDR3 is CASSLTLAGVSDTQYF. The CDR3 region has the DNA TGTGCCAGCAGCTTGACACTAGCGGGAGTTTCAGATACGCAGTATTTT. V usage is TRBV7-9 and J usage is TRBJ2-3; 11 bases fit TRBD2. V lost 3 bases and J lost 4; bases outside the gene matches: 6. The CDR3 loop spans 16 amino acids. The germline V gene encodes CDR1 SEHNR and CDR2 FQNEAQ (reference sequence).

The rearrangement uses TRBV7-9 and TRBJ1-5, with TRBD1 identical over 7 bases. This CDR3 is built from 14 residues. Per the germline V gene, CDR1 is SEHNR and CDR2 is FQNEAQ (reference sequence). Trimming removed 4 bases from V and 7 bases from J; junction bases left unmatched: 7. CDR3 region: CASSSNRGGQPQHF. As DNA, the CDR3 is TGTGCCAGCAGCTCTAACAGAGGGGGCCAGCCCCAGCATTTT.

DNA for the CDR3: TGTGCCAGCAGTGATGGGCTTTTCGCTCGAGAGCAGTACTTC. Translated, it gives CASSDGLFAREQYF. This sequence joins TRBV2 and TRBJ2-7; no clear D gene. This CDR3 is 14 amino acids long. The germline V and J ends were trimmed by 3 bases and 7 bases, with 16 bases remaining between them. The germline V gene encodes CDR1 SNHLY and CDR2 FYNNEI.

The chain carries TRBV28 and TRBJ2-1, with TRBD2 as a possible D gene (7 bases). The CDR3 extends over 13 amino acids. Trimming took off 3 bases at V and 6 bases at J, with 9 bases between the two ends. CDR1 and CDR2 from the germline V gene are MDHEN and SYDVKM. The DNA for the CDR3 is TGTGCCAGCAGTTTTCGGGGGGCCAATGAGCAGTTCTTC. This gives the protein CASSFRGANEQFF.

The V and J genes are TRBV7-5 and TRBJ1-5; the table gives TRBD1 as D, unverified against the DNA. TRBV7-5 is flagged as a pseudogene. The CDR3 has 15 amino acids. The CDR3 region is CVRSLGQGINQPQHF. The CDR3 region has the DNA TGTGTCAGAAGCTTAGGGCAGGGAATTAATCAGCCCCAGCATTTT.

The rearrangement uses TRBV2 and TRBJ1-1; possibly TRBD1 for D (5 bases). The CDR3 is 13 residues long. V was cut by 5 bases and J by 5 bases, with 12 bases left in between. CDR1 is SNHLY, CDR2 FYNNEI, per germline. In nucleotides, the CDR3 is TGTGCCAGCAGTCCAGGGTGGGGAACTGAAGCTTTCTTT. Translated, it gives CASSPGWGTEAFF.

V usage is TRBV2 and J usage is TRBJ2-3; D is possibly TRBD1 or TRBD2 (5 bases each). This CDR3 has 13 residues. Per the germline V gene, CDR1 is SNHLY and CDR2 is FYNNEI. Trimming removed 6 bases at V and 1 base at J, with 8 bases between. The CDR3 DNA reads as TGTGCCAGCAGGGGGGACGGCACAGATACGCAGTATTTT. Translated, it gives CASRGDGTDTQYF.